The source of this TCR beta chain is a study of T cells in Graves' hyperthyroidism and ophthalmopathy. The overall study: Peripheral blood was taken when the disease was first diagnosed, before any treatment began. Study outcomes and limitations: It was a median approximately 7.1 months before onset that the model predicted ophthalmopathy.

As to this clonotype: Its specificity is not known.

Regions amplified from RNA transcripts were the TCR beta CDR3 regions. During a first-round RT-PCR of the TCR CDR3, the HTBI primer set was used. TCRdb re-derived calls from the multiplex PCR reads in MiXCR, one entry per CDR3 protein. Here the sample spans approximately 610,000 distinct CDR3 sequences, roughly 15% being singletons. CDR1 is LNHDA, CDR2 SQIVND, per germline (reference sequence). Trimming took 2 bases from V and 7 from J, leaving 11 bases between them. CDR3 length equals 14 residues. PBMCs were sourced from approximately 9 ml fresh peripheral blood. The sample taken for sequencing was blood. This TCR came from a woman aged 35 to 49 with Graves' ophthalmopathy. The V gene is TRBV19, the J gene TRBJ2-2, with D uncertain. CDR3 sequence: CASSISLGIGELFF. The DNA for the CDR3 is TGTGCCAGTAGTATATCTTTGGGGATCGGGGAGCTGTTTTTT.